The 23 T cell receptor beta chains in this list originate from one sample, sequenced in a study of OX40 agonist ivuxolimab in advanced cancers. Clones were read by immunoSEQ multiplex PCR, and TCRdb kept only the in-frame ones, dropping some. The table lists approximately 31,000 clones, about four fifths of them singletons. The sample consisted of CD4+ or CD8+ T cells sorted from blood, taken in a trial of the OX40 agonist ivuxolimab. Source of these receptors: an adult with an advanced solid tumor such as melanoma, head and neck, liver or kidney cancer.

The V gene is TRBV11-2, the J gene TRBJ1-2; TRBD1 matches at 7 bases. There are 14 residues in the CDR3. Germline trimming cut 6 bases from V and 2 bases from J; bases unmatched to any gene: 6. The V gene's germline CDR1 is SGHAT and CDR2 FQNNGV. The DNA of the CDR3 is TGTGCCAGCAGTATTCCGGGACAGAACTATGGCTACACCTTC. As protein: CASSIPGQNYGYTF.

V and J are TRBV7-2 and TRBJ2-7, with 7 bases matching TRBD1. J gave up 2 bases and V 4 bases, and 11 bases lay outside the gene matches. Germline lookup yields CDR1 SGHTA and CDR2 FQGNSA. The CDR3 spans 16 residues. The CDR3 nucleotides are TGTGCCAGCAGCTCGTATCCTCGACAGGGAACCTACGAGCAGTACTTC. This sequence encodes CASSSYPRQGTYEQYF.

The chain couples TRBV23-1 to TRBJ1-2, with D uncertain. TRBV23-1 is given ORF status, its function remaining uncertain. The V and J ends lost 7 bases and 7 bases respectively, with 16 bases between them. The CDR3 runs to 13 residues. CDR3 in DNA: TGCGCCAGCACCATCTCGAAATGGGGTGGCTACACCTTC. It yields the protein CASTISKWGGYTF.

V usage is TRBV6-1 and J usage is TRBJ1-3; D unclear. Trimming removed 8 bases at V and 4 bases at J, with 15 bases between. CDR3 length: 14 residues. Germline assignment: CDR1 MNHNS and CDR2 SASEGT. The CDR3 is CASQSGNRGNTIYF. CDR3 in DNA: TGTGCCAGCCAGTCCGGCAATCGAGGAAACACCATATATTTT.

This chain links TRBV5-1 with TRBJ2-2; maybe TRBD1 (6 bases). Germline V lookup: CDR1 SGHRS, CDR2 YFSETQ. The CDR3 has 15 residues. The ends were cut back, 2 bases at V and 4 bases at J, with 12 bases in the middle. In DNA, the CDR3 is TGCGCCAGCAGCTTTGGGGCACAGGGCACCGGGGAGCTGTTTTTT. Translating it yields CASSFGAQGTGELFF. The full variable domain, its missing parts supplied by reference TRBV5-1 and TRBJ2-2, is KAGVTQTPRYLIKTRGQQVTLSCSPISGHRSVSWYQQTPGQGLQFLFEYFSETQRNKGNFPGRFSGRQFSNSRSEMNVSTLELGDSALYLCASSFGAQGTGELFFGEGSRLTVL.

This chain connects TRBV11-3 to TRBJ2-1; D may be TRBD1 (6 bases). Per germline, CDR1 SGHNT and CDR2 YENEEA. The CDR3 consists of 14 residues. V lost 3 bases to trimming and J lost 8 bases, with 14 bases between them. Here the CDR3 reads CASSLAGDVDEQFF. In DNA, the CDR3 is TGTGCCAGCAGCTTGGCAGGGGATGTCGATGAGCAGTTCTTC.

V is TRBV18 and J is TRBJ2-4; possibly TRBD1 for D (6 bases). Germline assignment: CDR1 KGHSH and CDR2 LQKENI. V lost 1 base and J 3 bases, leaving 13 bases between the germline ends. This CDR3 is built from 16 residues. CDR3 sequence reads: CASSPRRDTYKNIQYF. The CDR3 DNA follows: TGTGCCAGCTCACCACGAAGGGACACGTACAAAAACATTCAGTACTTC.

The chain joins TRBV10-3 to TRBJ2-6; a weak D match, TRBD1 (5 bases). This CDR3 has 17 residues. Trimming left V 3 bases short and J 0 bases short, with 12 bases between. Germline V gives CDR1 ENHRY, CDR2 SYGVKD. This CDR3 is CAISDTGFSSGANVLTF. Here the CDR3 DNA reads TGTGCCATCAGTGACACAGGCTTTAGCTCTGGGGCCAACGTCCTGACTTTC.

V usage is TRBV15 and J usage is TRBJ2-3; no firm D call. The V gene lost 0 bases and the J gene lost 6 bases, with 22 bases spanning the gap. CDR1 and CDR2 (germline): LNHNV, YYDKDF (reference sequence). The CDR3 has 18 residues. CDR3: CATSRDTPGVPGLDTQYF. The CDR3 DNA reads TGTGCCACCAGCAGAGATACACCGGGTGTCCCAGGATTGGATACGCAGTATTTT.

J is TRBJ2-1 and V is TRBV6-1; 7 bases align to TRBD2. CDR1 and CDR2 (germline): MNHNS, SASEGT. The V segment lost 6 bases and the J segment 0 bases; nucleotides outside the gene matches: 5. The CDR3 loop spans 15 amino acids. The CDR3 protein is CASRPWGGSYNEQFF. The CDR3 region has the DNA TGTGCCAGCAGGCCCTGGGGGGGCTCCTACAATGAGCAGTTCTTC.

The V and J genes are TRBV6-5 and TRBJ1-5, with a weak D call TRBD1 (6 bases). This CDR3 region has 14 residues. V lost 4 bases and J 7 bases, leaving 14 bases between the germline ends. Germline V gene sequence: CDR1 MNHEY, CDR2 SVGAGI. The CDR3 loop reads CASSFQGGHQPQHF. Written as DNA, the CDR3 is TGTGCCAGCAGTTTTCAAGGGGGGCACCAGCCCCAGCATTTT.

This clone came up once. The V gene is TRBV18, the J gene TRBJ2-6, with D uncertain. Looked up from germline, CDR1 is KGHSH and CDR2 is LQKENI. Trimming cost V 5 bases and J 0 bases, with 8 bases left between them. This CDR3 region has 15 residues. The CDR3 DNA follows: TGTGCCAGCTCATTACAAGACTCTGGGGCCAACGTCCTGACTTTC. Its translation is CASSLQDSGANVLTF.

This clone was seen just once. The chain employs TRBV14 and TRBJ2-5, with TRBD1 identical over 10 bases. This CDR3 has 14 amino acids. Trimming took 4 bases from V and 4 from J; bases not matched to a gene: 3. The germline V gene encodes CDR1 SGHDN and CDR2 FVKESK. The CDR3 loop is CASSPRTGGETQYF. Written as DNA, the CDR3 is TGTGCCAGCAGCCCTCGGACAGGGGGAGAGACCCAGTACTTC.

Only a few counts were recorded for this clone. The CDR3 DNA sequence: TGTGCCGGTGCTCGGACAGGGAACACTGAAGCTTTCTTT. This translates into CAGARTGNTEAFF. The rearrangement links TRBV30 to TRBJ1-1, with 7 nucleotides matching TRBD1. Germline lookup yields CDR1 GTSNPN and CDR2 SVGIG (reference sequence). CDR3 length equals 13 residues. The J segment lost 1 base and the V segment lost 8 bases, leaving 7 bases of the junction unmatched.

This chain uses TRBV5-4 with TRBJ2-5; perhaps TRBD2 as D (6 bases). Trimming took off 0 bases at V and 7 bases at J, with 16 bases between the two ends. This CDR3 comprises 15 residues. From germline, CDR1 is SGHNT and CDR2 YYREEE (reference sequence). The CDR3 spells CASSLDLSGVATQYF. The CDR3 DNA reads as TGTGCCAGCAGCTTGGATCTGTCGGGGGTGGCGACCCAGTACTTC.

V gene TRBV25-1 combines with J gene TRBJ2-7; D possibly corresponds to TRBD1 (6 bases). V lost 4 bases, J lost 2 bases, and 15 bases lay in between. Germline V gene lookup returns CDR1 MGHDK and CDR2 SYGVNS. The CDR3 runs to 15 residues. The CDR3 DNA sequence: TGTGCCAGCAGTGCACCACAGGGCCCACCCTACGAGCAGTACTTC. It yields the protein CASSAPQGPPYEQYF.

The chain combines TRBV25-1 with TRBJ1-3; the D is unclear. CDR1 and CDR2 (germline): MGHDK, SYGVNS. This CDR3 is built from 14 residues. Trimming cost V 4 bases and J 0 bases, with 7 bases left between them. As DNA, the CDR3 is TGTGCCAGCAGTGGACCGGGCTCTGGAAACACCATATATTTT. Translating gives CASSGPGSGNTIYF.

This clone was picked up a small number of times. The gene calls are TRBV19 and TRBJ1-4; 8 positions agree with TRBD1. This CDR3 has 14 residues. The trim removed 7 bases at V and 7 bases at J, leaving 8 bases unmatched. Germline values: CDR1 LNHDA, CDR2 SQIVND (reference sequence). The CDR3 region is CASKVTGAGEKLFF. The CDR3 DNA reads TGTGCCAGTAAAGTGACAGGGGCGGGTGAAAAACTGTTTTTT.

This clone was seen more than once but under ten times. J is TRBJ1-3 and V is TRBV6-5; tentatively, D is TRBD1 (6 bases). Trimming took off 6 bases at V and 3 bases at J, with 12 bases between the two ends. This CDR3 contains 14 residues. Germline values: CDR1 MNHEY, CDR2 SVGAGI. The CDR3 DNA sequence: TGTGCCAGCAGCCGCAGGGGTTTTGGAAACACCATATATTTT. This sequence encodes CASSRRGFGNTIYF.

This sequence joins TRBV5-4 and TRBJ1-5; 7 bases map to TRBD1. In germline, CDR1 is SGHNT, CDR2 YYREEE (reference sequence). This CDR3 has 18 amino acids. Losses at the gene ends were 2 bases for V and 4 bases for J; bases not matched to a gene: 15. The CDR3 DNA reads as TGTGCCAGCAGCTTAACAGGGGTTTCGGCCTCATTTAATCAGCCCCAGCATTTT. Translated, it gives CASSLTGVSASFNQPQHF.

This chain connects TRBV6-1 to TRBJ2-2; possibly TRBD2 for D (5 bases). CDR1 MNHNS and CDR2 SASEGT come from the germline V gene. V was cut by 9 bases and J by 0 bases, with 11 bases left in between. The length of the CDR3 is 14 residues. As DNA, the CDR3 is TGTGCCAGTAAAGGACTCGCGAACACCGGGGAGCTGTTTTTT. It yields the protein CASKGLANTGELFF.

The chain uses TRBV5-1 and TRBJ1-2; TRBD1 is a possible D gene (5 bases). Germline loops: CDR1 SGHRS, CDR2 YFSETQ. With 7 bases removed from V and 5 bases from J, the gap between germline ends came to 15 bases. This CDR3 is built from 13 residues. In DNA form, the CDR3 reads TGCGCCAGCTCAGACAGTCCACTTTATGGCTACACCTTC. It codes for CASSDSPLYGYTF.

This CDR3 reads CASSQSPGWNEQFF. The CDR3 bases are TGCGCCAGCAGCCAGTCGCCGGGGTGGAATGAGCAGTTCTTC. The chain joins TRBV4-1 to TRBJ2-1, with D possibly matching TRBD2 (5 bases). The CDR3 is 14 amino acids. The germline CDR1 and CDR2 sequences are MGHRA and YSYEKL. The V end lost 3 bases, the J end lost 7 bases, and 13 bases lay between the germline ends.